What follows is one TCR beta chain and its context. Through Arm-PCR of CDR3 regions and iRepertoire HTBI primers, TCR beta libraries were built. Via MiXCR, TCRdb re-called the multiplex PCR reads, giving one row per CDR3 protein. The sample carries about 400,000 distinct CDR3 sequences, 15% recorded once. The data belong to a study of regulatory T cells in long-lasting Graves disease. The junction had 14 bases not matched to a gene; V was cut back by 6 bases and J by 3 bases. The CDR3 is 17 amino acids. Per the germline V gene, CDR1 is SNHLY and CDR2 is FYNNEI. Time point here: newly diagnosed GD, antithyroid drugs for less than 3 months. Extracted RNA from PBMCs served as the source of the TCR library. The sample was also linked to a second study, of T cells in Graves' hyperthyroidism and ophthalmopathy.

The TCR originated in a woman in her thirties or forties with Graves disease. The chain employs TRBV2 and TRBJ2-3; TRBD1 matches at 8 bases. Sequencing used peripheral blood mononuclear cells (PBMCs), obtained at new diagnosis, from a patient treated with antithyroid drugs. CDR3 coding DNA: TGTGCCAGCAGCTCACCCAGGGGGCTTGCTGCTACAGATACGCAGTATTTT. Translation gives CASSSPRGLAATDTQYF. The variable domain in full, with the rest retrieved from reference TRBV2 and TRBJ2-3, is EPEVTQTPSHQVTQMGQEVILRCVPISNHLYFYWYRQILGQKVEFLVSFYNNEISEKSEIFDDQFSVERPDGSNFTLKIRSTKLEDSAMYFCASSSPRGLAATDTQYFGPGTRLTVL.